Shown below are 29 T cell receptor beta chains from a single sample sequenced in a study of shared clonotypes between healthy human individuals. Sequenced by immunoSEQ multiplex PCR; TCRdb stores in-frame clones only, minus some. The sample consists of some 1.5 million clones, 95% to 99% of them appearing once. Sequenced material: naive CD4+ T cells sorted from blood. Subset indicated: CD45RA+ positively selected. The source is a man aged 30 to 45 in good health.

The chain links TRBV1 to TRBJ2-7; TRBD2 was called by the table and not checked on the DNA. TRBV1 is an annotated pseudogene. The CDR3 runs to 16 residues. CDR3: CTSSQDRRWERYEQYF. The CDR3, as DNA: TGCACCAGCAGCCAAGATAGGAGGTGGGAGCGCTACGAGCAGTACTTC.

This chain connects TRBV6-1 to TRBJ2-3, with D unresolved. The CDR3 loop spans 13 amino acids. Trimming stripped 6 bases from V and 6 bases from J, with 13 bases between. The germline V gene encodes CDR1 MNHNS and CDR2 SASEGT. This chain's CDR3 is CASSQDTWDTQYF. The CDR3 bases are TGTGCCAGCAGCCAGGATACCTGGGATACGCAGTATTTT.

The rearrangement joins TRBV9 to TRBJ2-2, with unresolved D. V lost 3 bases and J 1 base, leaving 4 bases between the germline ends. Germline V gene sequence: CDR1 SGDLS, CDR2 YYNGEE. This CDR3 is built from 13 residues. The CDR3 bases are TGTGCCAGCAGCGGCGGGAACACCGGGGAGCTGTTTTTT. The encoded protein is CASSGGNTGELFF.

The CDR3 protein is CASSPPGLVNTEAFF. In DNA, the CDR3 is TGTGCCAGCTCACCACCAGGGCTTGTGAACACTGAAGCTTTCTTT. This chain links TRBV18 with TRBJ1-1; unclear D gene. The length of the CDR3 is 15 residues. The V gene lost 0 bases and the J gene lost 0 bases, with 8 bases spanning the gap. CDR1 is KGHSH, CDR2 LQKENI, per germline. The full variable domain, its missing parts supplied by reference TRBV18 and TRBJ1-1, is NAGVMQNPRHLVRRRGQEARLRCSPMKGHSHVYWYRQLPEEGLKFMVYLQKENIIDESGMPKERFSAEFPKEGPSILRIQQVVRGDSAAYFCASSPPGLVNTEAFFGQGTRLTVV.

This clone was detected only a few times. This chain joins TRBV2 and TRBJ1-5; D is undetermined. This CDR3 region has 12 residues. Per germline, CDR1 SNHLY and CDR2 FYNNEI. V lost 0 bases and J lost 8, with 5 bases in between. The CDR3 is CASSEAVEPQHF. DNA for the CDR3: TGTGCCAGCAGTGAAGCGGTGGAGCCCCAGCATTTT.

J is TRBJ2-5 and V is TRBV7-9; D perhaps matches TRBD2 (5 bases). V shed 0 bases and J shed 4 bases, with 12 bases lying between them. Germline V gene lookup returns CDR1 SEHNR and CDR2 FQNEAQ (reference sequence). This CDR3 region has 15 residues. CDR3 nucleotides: TGTGCCAGCAGCTTAGCTAGGACGGGAAGAGAGACCCAGTACTTC. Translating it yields CASSLARTGRETQYF. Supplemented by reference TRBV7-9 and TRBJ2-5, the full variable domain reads DTGVSQNPRHKITKRGQNVTFRCDPISEHNRLYWYRQTLGQGPEFLTYFQNEAQLEKSRLLSDRFSAERPKGSFSTLEIQRTEQGDSAMYLCASSLARTGRETQYFGPGTRLLVL.

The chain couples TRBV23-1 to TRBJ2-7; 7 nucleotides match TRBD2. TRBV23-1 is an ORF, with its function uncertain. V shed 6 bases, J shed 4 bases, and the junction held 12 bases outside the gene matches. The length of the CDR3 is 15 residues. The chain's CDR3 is CASRPGRGRLYEQYF. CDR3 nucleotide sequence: TGCGCCAGCAGGCCTGGGAGGGGACGGCTATACGAGCAGTACTTC.

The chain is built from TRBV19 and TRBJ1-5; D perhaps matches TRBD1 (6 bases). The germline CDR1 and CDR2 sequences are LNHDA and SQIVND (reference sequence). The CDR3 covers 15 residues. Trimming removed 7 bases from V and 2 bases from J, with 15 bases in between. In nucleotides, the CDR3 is TGTGCCAGTAAAAAAGAGGGACACGGCAATCAGCCCCAGCATTTT. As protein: CASKKEGHGNQPQHF.

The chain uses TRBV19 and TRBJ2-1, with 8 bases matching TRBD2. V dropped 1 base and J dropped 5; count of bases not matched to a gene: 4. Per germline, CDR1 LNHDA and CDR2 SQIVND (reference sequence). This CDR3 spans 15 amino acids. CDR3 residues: CASSIVGREDNEQFF. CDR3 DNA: TGTGCCAGTAGTATAGTAGGGCGGGAGGACAATGAGCAGTTCTTC.

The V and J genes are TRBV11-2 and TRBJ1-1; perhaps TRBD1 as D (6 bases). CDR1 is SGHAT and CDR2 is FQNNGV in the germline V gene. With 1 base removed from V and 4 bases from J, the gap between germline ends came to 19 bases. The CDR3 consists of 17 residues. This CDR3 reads CASSLGRGQTGRTEAFF. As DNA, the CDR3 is TGTGCCAGCAGCTTAGGTCGGGGGCAAACAGGACGCACTGAAGCTTTCTTT.

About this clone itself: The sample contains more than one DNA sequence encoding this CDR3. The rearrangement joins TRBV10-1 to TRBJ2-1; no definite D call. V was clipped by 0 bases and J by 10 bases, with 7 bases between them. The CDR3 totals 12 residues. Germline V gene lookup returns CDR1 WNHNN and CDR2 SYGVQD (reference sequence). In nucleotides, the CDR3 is TGCGCCAGCAGTGAGTCGGGTAGAGAGCAGTTCTTC. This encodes CASSESGREQFF.

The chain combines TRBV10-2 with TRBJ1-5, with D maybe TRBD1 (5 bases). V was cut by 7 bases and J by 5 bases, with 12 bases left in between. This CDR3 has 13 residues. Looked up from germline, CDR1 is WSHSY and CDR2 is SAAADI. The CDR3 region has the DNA TGCGCCAGCAAAGGCAGGGTGGATCAGCCCCAGCATTTT. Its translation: CASKGRVDQPQHF.

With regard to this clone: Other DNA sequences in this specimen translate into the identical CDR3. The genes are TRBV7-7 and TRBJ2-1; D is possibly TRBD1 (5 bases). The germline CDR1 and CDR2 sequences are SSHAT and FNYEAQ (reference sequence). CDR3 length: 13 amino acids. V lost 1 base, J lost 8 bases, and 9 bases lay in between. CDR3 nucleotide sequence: TGTGCCAGCAGCTTAGATAGGGGTGATGAGCAGTTCTTC. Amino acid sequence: CASSLDRGDEQFF.

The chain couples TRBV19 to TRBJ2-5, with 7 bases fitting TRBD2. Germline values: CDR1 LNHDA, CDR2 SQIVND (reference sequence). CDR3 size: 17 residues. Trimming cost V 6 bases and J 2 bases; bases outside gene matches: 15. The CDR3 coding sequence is TGTGCCAGTAGCCCAGCGGGATCGCCCAGACCTCAAGAGACCCAGTACTTC. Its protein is CASSPAGSPRPQETQYF. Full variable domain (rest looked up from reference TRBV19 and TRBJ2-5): DGGITQSPKYLFRKEGQNVTLSCEQNLNHDAMYWYRQDPGQGLRLIYYSQIVNDFQKGDIAEGYSVSREKKESFPLTVTSAQKNPTAFYLCASSPAGSPRPQETQYFGPGTRLLVL.

The CDR3 spells CARSLDTGPYEQYF. The DNA for the CDR3 is TGTGCCAGAAGCCTGGATACTGGACCTTACGAGCAGTACTTC. V gene TRBV5-3 combines with J gene TRBJ2-7; D ambiguous. TRBV5-3 is an ORF for which the function is uncertain. The CDR3 has 14 residues. Deletions cut 4 bases from V and 4 bases from J, with 15 bases between.

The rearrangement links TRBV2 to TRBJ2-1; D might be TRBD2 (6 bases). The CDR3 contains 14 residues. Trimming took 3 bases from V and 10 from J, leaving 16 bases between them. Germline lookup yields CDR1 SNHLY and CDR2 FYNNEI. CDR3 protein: CASSDRTGEVEQFF. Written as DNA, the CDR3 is TGTGCCAGCAGTGATCGGACGGGGGAGGTAGAGCAGTTCTTC.

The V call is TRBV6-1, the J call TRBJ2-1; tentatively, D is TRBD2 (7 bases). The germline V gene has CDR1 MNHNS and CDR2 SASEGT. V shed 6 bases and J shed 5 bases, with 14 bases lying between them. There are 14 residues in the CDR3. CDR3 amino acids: CASRGGGAHNEQFF. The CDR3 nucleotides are TGTGCCAGCAGGGGTGGGGGGGCCCACAATGAGCAGTTCTTC.

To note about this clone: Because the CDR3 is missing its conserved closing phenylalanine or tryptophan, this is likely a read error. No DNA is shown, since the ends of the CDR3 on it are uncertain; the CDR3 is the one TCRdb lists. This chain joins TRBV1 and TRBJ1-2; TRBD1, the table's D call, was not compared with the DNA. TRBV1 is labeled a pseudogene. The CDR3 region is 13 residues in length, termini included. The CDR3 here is CTSSPLFLVGQQI.

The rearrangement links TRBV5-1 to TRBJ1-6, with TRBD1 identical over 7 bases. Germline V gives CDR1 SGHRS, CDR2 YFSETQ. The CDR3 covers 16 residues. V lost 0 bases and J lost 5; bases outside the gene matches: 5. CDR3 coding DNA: TGCGCCAGCAGCTTGGAGAGGGGGCGGAATAATTCACCCCTCCACTTT. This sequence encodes CASSLERGRNNSPLHF.

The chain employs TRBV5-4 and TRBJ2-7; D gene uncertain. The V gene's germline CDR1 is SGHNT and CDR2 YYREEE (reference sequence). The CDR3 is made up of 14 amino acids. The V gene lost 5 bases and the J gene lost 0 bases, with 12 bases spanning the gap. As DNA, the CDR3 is TGTGCCAGCAGTCACAAAGGGCCCTCCTACGAGCAGTACTTC. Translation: CASSHKGPSYEQYF. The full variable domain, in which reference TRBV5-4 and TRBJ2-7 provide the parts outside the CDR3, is ETGVTQSPTHLIKTRGQQVTLRCSSQSGHNTVSWYQQALGQGPQFIFQYYREEENGRGNFPPRFSGLQFPNYSSELNVNALELDDSALYLCASSHKGPSYEQYFGPGTRLTVT.

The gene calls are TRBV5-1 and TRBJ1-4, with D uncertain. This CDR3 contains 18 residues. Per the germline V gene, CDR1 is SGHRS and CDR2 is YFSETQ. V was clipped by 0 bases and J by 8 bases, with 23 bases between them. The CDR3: CASSLAWTSGLGREKLFF. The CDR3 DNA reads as TGCGCCAGCAGCTTGGCATGGACCTCGGGGTTAGGGCGGGAAAAACTGTTTTTT. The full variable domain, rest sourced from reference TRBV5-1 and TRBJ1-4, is KAGVTQTPRYLIKTRGQQVTLSCSPISGHRSVSWYQQTPGQGLQFLFEYFSETQRNKGNFPGRFSGRQFSNSRSEMNVSTLELGDSALYLCASSLAWTSGLGREKLFFGSGTQLSVL.

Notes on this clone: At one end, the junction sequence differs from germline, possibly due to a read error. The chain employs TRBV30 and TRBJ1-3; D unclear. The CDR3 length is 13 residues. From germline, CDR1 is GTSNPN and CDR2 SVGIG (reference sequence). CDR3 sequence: CAWSVLARPALDF. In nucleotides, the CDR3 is TGTGCCTGGAGTGTACTAGCAAGGCCAGCTCTCGATTTT.

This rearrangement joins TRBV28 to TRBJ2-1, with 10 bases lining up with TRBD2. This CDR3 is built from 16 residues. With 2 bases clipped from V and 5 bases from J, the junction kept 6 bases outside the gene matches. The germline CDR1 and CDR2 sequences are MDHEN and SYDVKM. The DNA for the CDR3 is TGTGCCAGCAGTTTAAGCGGGAGGGCCCGTAACAATGAGCAGTTCTTC. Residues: CASSLSGRARNNEQFF.

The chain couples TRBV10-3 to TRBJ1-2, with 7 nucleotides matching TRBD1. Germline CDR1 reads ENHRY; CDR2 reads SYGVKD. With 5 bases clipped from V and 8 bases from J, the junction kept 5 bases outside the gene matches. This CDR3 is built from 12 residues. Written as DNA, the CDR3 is TGTGCCATCAGTCCACAGGGGATCGGCTACACCTTC. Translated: CAISPQGIGYTF.

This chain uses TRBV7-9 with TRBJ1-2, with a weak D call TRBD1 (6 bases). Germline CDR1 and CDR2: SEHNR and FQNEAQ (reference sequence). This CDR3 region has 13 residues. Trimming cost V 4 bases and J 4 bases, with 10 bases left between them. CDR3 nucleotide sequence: TGTGCCAGCAGCTCTGGGGGCCCCTATGGCTACACCTTC. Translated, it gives CASSSGGPYGYTF.

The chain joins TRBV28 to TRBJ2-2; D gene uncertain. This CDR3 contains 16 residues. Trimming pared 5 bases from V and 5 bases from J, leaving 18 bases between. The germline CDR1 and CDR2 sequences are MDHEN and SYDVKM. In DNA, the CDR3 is TGTGCCAGCAGTCCCTACCCCGCGGCCACGACCGGGGAGCTGTTTTTT. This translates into CASSPYPAATTGELFF.

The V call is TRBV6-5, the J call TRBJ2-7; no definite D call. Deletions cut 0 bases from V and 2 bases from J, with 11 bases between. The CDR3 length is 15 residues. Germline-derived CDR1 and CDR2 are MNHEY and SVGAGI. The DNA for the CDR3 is TGTGCCAGCAGTTACTCAAGCTACGAAACCTACGAGCAGTACTTC. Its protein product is CASSYSSYETYEQYF.

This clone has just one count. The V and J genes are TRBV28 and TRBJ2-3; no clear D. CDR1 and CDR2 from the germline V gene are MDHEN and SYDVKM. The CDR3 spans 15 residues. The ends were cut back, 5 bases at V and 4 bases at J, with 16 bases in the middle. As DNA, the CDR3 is TGTGCCAGCAGTCCCTTTGCCGGAACCTCAGATACGCAGTATTTT. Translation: CASSPFAGTSDTQYF.

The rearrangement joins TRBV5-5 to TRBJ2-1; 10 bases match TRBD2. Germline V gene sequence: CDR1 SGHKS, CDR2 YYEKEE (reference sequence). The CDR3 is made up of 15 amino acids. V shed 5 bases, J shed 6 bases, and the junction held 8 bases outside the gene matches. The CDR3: CASRLPSGSFNEQFF. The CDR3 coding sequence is TGTGCCAGCAGGCTACCTAGCGGGAGTTTCAATGAGCAGTTCTTC.